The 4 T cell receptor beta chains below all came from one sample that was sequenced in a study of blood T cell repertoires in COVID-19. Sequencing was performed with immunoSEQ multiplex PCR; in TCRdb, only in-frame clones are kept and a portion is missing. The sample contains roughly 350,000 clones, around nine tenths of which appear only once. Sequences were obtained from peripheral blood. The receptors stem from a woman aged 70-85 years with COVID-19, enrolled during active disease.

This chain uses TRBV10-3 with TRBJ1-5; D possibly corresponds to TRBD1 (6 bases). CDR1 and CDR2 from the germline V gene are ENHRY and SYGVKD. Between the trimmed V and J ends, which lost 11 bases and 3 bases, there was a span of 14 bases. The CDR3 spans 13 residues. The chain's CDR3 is CASAQGPNQPQHF. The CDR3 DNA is TGTGCCTCCGCCCAGGGGCCCAATCAGCCCCAGCATTTT.

The CDR3 DNA reads as TGTGCCAGCAGTGAAGGACAGGGGAGGAATCAGCCCCAGCATTTT. Encoded protein: CASSEGQGRNQPQHF. This chain links TRBV6-1 with TRBJ1-5, with TRBD1 matching over 8 bases. The junction had 3 bases not matched to a gene; V was cut back by 1 base and J by 4 bases. Per the germline V gene, CDR1 is MNHNS and CDR2 is SASEGT. This CDR3 spans 15 amino acids.

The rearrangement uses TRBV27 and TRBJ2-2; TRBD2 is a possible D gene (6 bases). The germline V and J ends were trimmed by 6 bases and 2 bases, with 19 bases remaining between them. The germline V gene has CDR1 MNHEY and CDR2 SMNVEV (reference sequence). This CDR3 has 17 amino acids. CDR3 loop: CASSHLRPRGNTGELFF. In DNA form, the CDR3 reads TGTGCCAGCAGCCATCTTAGGCCGCGGGGAAACACCGGGGAGCTGTTTTTT.

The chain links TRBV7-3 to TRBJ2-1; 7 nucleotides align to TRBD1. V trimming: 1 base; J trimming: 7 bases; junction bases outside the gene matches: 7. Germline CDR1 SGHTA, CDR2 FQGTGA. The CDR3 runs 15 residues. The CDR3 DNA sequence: TGTGCCAGCAGCTTAAGAAGGGGGCAAGAGAATGAGCAGTTCTTC. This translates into CASSLRRGQENEQFF.